This TCR beta chain stems from a study of human T cells and chemical hapten exposure. The time point was: pre-sensitization, week 0. The treatment is: therapeutic diphenylcyclopropenone sensitization with weekly scalp DPC. It was unfractionated whole blood from which total RNA was extracted. Regarding the study as a whole: High-frequency TCRs, those above 1 in 1000, stayed the same after DPC sensitization.

TCRdb re-analysed the RACE reads in MiXCR, keeping a single row per CDR3 protein. The sample contains about 380,000 distinct CDR3 sequences, 5.1% of which appear only once. This clonotype was counted at least ten times. Its target is not known. The V end was cut by 2 bases, the J end by 1 base, with 9 bases between. This CDR3 has 14 amino acids. Germline V gene data show CDR1 as SGHTA and CDR2 as FQGNSA. The sequenced sample was whole blood, obtained in connection with sensitization to the hapten diphenylcyclopropenone (DPC). The chain carries TRBV7-2 and TRBJ2-7; D unresolved. The sequence was obtained from a woman aged 45-65 years with alopecia areata. Some clones in this sample may be carry-over from other donors' samples. CDR3 protein: CASSLFSDSYEQYF. In nucleotides, the CDR3 is TGTGCCAGCAGCTTATTTAGTGATTCCTACGAGCAGTACTTC. Variable domain in full (rest from reference TRBV7-2 and TRBJ2-7): GAGVSQSPSNKVTEKGKDVELRCDPISGHTALYWYRQSLGQGLEFLIYFQGNSAPDKSGLPSDRFSAERTGGSVSTLTIQRTQQEDSAVYLCASSLFSDSYEQYFGPGTRLTVT.